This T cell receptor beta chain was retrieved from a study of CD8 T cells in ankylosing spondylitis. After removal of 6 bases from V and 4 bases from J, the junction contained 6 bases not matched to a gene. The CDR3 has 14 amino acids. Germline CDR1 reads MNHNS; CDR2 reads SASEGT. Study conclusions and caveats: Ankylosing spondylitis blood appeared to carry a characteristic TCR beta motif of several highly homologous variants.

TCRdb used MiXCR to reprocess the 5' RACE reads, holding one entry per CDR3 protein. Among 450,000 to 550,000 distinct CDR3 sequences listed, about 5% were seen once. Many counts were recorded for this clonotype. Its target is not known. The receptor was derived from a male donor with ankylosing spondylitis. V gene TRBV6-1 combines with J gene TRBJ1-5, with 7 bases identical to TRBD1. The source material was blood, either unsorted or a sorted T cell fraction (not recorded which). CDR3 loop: CASRGRGSNQPQHF. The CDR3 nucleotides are TGTGCCAGCAGGGGCAGGGGGAGTAATCAGCCCCAGCATTTT.